The table lists the clone carrying this T cell receptor beta chain with a few counts. This sample is part of a study of blood T cell repertoires in COVID-19. Overall study: The United States, Italy and Spain supplied acute and convalescent COVID-19 samples. T cells, B-cell-depleted T cells, or PBMCs provided the cDNA or gDNA that served as material.

There are 12 residues in the CDR3. V was shortened by 9 bases and J by 4 bases, with 11 bases between the two germline ends. CDR1 KGHDR and CDR2 SFDVKD come from the germline V gene. Per the original methods: Reference gene primer amplification gave nucleated cell count estimates. Using immunoSEQ multiplex PCR, the repertoire was profiled, and TCRdb retains in-frame clones only, with some absent. The DNA was the basis for D and trimming; V, J and clone size are from that table. The data contain approximately 31,000 clones, about 88% of them singletons. J is TRBJ1-2 and V is TRBV24-1; D is perhaps TRBD1 (5 bases). The TCR sequence derives from an older man with acute or convalescent COVID-19. Input material: peripheral blood. CDR3 protein: CATLGGRYGYTF. CDR3 sequence (DNA): TGTGCCACCCTGGGGGGACGCTATGGCTACACCTTC.